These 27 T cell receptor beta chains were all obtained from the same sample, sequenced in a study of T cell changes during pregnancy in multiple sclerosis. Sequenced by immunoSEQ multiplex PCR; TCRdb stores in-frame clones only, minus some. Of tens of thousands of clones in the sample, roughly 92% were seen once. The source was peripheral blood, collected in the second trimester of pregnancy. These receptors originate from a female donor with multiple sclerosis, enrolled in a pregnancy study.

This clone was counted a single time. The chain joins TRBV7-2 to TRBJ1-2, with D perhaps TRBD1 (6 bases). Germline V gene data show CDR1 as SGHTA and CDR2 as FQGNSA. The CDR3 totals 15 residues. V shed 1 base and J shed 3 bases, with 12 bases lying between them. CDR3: CASSLGQAVYYGYTF. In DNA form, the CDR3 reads TGTGCCAGCAGCTTAGGACAGGCGGTCTACTATGGCTACACCTTC.

Here the CDR3 reads CASSVARDTDTQYF. As DNA, the CDR3 is TGTGCCAGCAGCGTAGCGAGGGACACAGATACGCAGTATTTT. The chain uses TRBV9 and TRBJ2-3; tentatively, D is TRBD2 (5 bases). V lost 0 bases and J 2 bases, leaving 7 bases between the germline ends. The CDR3 has 14 amino acids. Germline loops: CDR1 SGDLS, CDR2 YYNGEE. Variable domain in full (rest from reference TRBV9 and TRBJ2-3): DSGVTQTPKHLITATGQRVTLRCSPRSGDLSVYWYQQSLDQGLQFLIQYYNGEERAKGNILERFSAQQFPDLHSELNLSSLELGDSALYFCASSVARDTDTQYFGPGTRLTVL.

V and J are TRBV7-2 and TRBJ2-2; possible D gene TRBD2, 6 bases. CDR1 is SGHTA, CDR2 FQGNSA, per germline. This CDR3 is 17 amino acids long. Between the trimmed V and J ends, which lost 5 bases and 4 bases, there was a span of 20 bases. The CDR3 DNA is TGTGCCAGCAGCCTGGCCCTTTGGAGGGGAGGCACCGGGGAGCTGTTTTTT. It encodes CASSLALWRGGTGELFF.

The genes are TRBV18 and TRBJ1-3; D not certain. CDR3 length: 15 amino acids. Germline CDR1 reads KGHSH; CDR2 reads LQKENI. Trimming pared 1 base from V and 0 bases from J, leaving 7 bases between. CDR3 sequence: CASSPRADSGNTIYF. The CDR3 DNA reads TGTGCCAGCTCACCACGGGCAGACTCTGGAAACACCATATATTTT.

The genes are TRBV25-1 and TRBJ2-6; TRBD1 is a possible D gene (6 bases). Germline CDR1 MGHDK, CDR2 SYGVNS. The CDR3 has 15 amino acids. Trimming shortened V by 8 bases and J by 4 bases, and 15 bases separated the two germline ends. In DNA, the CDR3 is TGTGCCAGCCTGCGTACAGGGTCGGGGGCCAACGTCCTGACTTTC. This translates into CASLRTGSGANVLTF.

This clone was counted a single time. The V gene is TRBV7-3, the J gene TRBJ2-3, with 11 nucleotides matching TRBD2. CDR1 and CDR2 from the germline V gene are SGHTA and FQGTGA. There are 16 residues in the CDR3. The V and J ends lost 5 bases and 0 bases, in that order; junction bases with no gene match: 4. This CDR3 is CASSPWTSGSTDTQYF. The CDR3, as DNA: TGTGCCAGCAGCCCATGGACTAGCGGGAGCACAGATACGCAGTATTTT.

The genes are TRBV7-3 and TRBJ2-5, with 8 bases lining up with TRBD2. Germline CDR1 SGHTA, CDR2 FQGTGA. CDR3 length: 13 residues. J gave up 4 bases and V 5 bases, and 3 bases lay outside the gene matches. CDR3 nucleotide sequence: TGTGCCAGCAGCCCCCGGGGGGGAGAGACCCAGTACTTC. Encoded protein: CASSPRGGETQYF. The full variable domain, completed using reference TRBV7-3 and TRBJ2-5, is GAGVSQTPSNKVTEKGKYVELRCDPISGHTALYWYRQSLGQGPEFLIYFQGTGAADDSGLPNDRFFAVRPEGSVSTLKIQRTERGDSAVYLCASSPRGGETQYFGPGTRLLVL.

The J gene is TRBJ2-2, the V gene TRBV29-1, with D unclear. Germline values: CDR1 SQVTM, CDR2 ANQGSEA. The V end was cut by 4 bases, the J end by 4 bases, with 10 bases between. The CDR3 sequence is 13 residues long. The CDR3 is CSVGVAGTGELFF. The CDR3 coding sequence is TGCAGCGTTGGGGTAGCTGGCACCGGGGAGCTGTTTTTT.

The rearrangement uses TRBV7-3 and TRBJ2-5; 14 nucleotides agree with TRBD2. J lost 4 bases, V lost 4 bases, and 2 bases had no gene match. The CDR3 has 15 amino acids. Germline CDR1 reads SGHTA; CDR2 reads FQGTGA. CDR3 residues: CASSYGLAGGETQYF. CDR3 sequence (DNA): TGTGCCAGCAGCTACGGACTAGCGGGAGGAGAGACCCAGTACTTC. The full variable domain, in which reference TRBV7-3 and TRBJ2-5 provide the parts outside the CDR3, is GAGVSQTPSNKVTEKGKYVELRCDPISGHTALYWYRQSLGQGPEFLIYFQGTGAADDSGLPNDRFFAVRPEGSVSTLKIQRTERGDSAVYLCASSYGLAGGETQYFGPGTRLLVL.

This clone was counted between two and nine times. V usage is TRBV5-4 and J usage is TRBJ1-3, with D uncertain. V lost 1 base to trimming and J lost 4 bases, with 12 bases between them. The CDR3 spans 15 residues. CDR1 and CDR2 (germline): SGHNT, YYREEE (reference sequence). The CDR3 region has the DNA TGTGCCAGCAGCTTGACTACGGGATTCGGAAACACCATATATTTT. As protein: CASSLTTGFGNTIYF.

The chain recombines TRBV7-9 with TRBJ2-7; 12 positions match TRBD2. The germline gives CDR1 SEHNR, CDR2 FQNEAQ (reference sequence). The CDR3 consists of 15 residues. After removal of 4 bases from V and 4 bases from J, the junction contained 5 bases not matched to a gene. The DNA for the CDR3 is TGTGCCAGCAGCTCGAGGCTAGCGGGAGGGTACGAGCAGTACTTC. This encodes CASSSRLAGGYEQYF.

The CDR3 region has the DNA TGTGCCAGCACCGGGGGGGAACCCCAAGAGACCCAGTACTTC. As protein: CASTGGEPQETQYF. This chain links TRBV6-1 with TRBJ2-5; 8 bases align to TRBD2. CDR3 size: 14 residues. The J segment lost 1 base and the V segment lost 7 bases, leaving 5 bases of the junction unmatched. Germline-derived CDR1 and CDR2 are MNHNS and SASEGT.

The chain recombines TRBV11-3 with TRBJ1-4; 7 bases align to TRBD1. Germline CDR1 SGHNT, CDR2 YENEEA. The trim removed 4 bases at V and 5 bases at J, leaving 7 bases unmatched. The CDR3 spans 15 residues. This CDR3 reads CASSSGTALNEKLFF. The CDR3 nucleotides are TGTGCCAGCAGCTCCGGGACAGCTCTGAATGAAAAACTGTTTTTT.

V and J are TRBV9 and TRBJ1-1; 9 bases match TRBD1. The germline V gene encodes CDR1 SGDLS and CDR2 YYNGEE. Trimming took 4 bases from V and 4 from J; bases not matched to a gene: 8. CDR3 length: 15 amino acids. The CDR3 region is CASSPTDRGSTEAFF. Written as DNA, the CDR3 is TGTGCCAGCAGCCCTACTGACAGGGGGAGCACTGAAGCTTTCTTT.

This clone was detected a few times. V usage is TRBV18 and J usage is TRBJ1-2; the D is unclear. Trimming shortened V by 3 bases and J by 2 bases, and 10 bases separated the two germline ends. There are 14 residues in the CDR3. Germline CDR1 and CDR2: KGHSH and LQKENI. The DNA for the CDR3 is TGTGCCAGCTCACCGGCAGATTCGAACTATGGCTACACCTTC. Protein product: CASSPADSNYGYTF.

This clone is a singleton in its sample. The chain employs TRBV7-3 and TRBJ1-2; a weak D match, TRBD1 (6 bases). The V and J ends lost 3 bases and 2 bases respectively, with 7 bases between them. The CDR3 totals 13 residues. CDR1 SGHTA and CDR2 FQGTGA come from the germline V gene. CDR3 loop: CASSFGQNYGYTF. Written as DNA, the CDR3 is TGTGCCAGCAGCTTCGGACAGAACTATGGCTACACCTTC.

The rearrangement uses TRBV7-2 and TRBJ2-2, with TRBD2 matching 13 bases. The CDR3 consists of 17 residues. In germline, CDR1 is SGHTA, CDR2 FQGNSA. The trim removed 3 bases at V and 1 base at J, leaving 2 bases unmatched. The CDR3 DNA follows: TGTGCCAGCAGCTTGGGACTAGCGGGGTTGAACACCGGGGAGCTGTTTTTT. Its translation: CASSLGLAGLNTGELFF.

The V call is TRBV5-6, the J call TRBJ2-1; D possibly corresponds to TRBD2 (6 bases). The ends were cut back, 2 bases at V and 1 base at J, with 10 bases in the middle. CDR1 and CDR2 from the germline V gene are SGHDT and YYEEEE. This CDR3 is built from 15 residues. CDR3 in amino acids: CASSFRGRSYNEQFF. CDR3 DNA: TGTGCCAGCAGCTTCCGGGGGAGGTCCTACAATGAGCAGTTCTTC.

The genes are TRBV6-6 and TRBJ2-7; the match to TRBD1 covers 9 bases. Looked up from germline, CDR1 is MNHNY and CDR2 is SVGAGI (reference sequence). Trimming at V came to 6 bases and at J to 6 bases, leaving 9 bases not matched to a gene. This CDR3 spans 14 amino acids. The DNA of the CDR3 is TGTGCCAGCAGGGGGGGGACAGGGTACGTCGAGCAGTACTTC. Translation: CASRGGTGYVEQYF.

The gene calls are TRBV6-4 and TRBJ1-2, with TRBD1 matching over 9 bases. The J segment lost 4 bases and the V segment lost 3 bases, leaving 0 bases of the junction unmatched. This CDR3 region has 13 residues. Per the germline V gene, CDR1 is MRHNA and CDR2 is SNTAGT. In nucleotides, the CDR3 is TGTGCCAGCAGTGAGGGACAGGGCTATGGCTACACCTTC. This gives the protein CASSEGQGYGYTF.

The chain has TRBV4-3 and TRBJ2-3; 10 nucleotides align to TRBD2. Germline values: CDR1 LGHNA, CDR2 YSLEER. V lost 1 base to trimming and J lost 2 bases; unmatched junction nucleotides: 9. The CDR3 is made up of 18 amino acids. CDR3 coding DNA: TGCGCCAGCAGCCAAGGGTTAGCGCTAGCGGGGGTCACAGATACGCAGTATTTT. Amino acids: CASSQGLALAGVTDTQYF.

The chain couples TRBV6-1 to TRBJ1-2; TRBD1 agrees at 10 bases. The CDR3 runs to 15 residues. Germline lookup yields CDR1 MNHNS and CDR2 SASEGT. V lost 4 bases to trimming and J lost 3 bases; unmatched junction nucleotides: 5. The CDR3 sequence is CASSAPGQGDYGYTF. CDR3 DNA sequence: TGTGCCAGCAGTGCCCCTGGACAGGGGGACTATGGCTACACCTTC.

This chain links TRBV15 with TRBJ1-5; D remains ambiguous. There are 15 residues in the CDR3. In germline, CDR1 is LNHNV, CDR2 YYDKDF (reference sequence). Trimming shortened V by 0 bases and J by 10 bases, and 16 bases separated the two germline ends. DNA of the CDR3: TGTGCCACCAGCAGAGATCAGGCAGCCGTCGACCCCCAGCATTTT. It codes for CATSRDQAAVDPQHF.

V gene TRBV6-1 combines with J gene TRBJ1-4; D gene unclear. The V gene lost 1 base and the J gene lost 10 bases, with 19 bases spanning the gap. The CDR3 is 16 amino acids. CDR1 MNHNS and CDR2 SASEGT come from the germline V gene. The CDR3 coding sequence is TGTGCCAGCAGTGAAGAAAACAGATTAATGATCGGAAAACTGTTTTTT. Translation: CASSEENRLMIGKLFF.

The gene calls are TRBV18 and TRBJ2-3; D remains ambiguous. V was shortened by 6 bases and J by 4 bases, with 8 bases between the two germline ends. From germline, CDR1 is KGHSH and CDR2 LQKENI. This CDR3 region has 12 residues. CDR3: CASSPSADTQYF. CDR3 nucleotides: TGTGCCAGCTCTCCGAGTGCAGATACGCAGTATTTT.

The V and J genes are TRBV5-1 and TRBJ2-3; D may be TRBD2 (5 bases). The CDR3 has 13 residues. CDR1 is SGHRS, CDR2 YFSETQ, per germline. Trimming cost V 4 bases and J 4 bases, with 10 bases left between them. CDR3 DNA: TGCGCCAGCAGCCTTCAGAGGGCAGATACGCAGTATTTT. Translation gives CASSLQRADTQYF.

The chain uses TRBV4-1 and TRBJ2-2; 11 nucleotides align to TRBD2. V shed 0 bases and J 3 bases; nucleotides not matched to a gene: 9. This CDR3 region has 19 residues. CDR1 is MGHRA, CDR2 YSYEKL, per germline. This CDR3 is CASSQDPPTSGTHTGELFF. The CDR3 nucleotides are TGCGCCAGCAGCCAAGACCCCCCGACTAGCGGGACCCACACCGGGGAGCTGTTTTTT.